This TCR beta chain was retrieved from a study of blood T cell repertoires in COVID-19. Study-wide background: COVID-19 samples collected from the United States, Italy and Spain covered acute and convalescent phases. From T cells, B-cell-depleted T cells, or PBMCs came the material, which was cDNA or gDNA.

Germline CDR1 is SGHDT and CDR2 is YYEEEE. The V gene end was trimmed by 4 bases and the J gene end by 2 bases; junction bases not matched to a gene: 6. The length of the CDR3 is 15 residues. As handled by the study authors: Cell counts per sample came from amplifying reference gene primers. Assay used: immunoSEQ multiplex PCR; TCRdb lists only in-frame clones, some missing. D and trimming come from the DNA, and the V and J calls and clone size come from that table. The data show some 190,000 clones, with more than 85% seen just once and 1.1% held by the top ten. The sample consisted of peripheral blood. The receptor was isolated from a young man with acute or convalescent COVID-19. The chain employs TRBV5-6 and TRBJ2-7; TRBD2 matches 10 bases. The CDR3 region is CASSVGLAAPYEQYF. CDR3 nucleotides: TGTGCCAGCAGCGTCGGACTAGCGGCCCCCTACGAGCAGTACTTC. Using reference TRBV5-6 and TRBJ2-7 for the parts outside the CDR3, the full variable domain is DAGVTQSPTHLIKTRGQQVTLRCSPKSGHDTVSWYQQALGQGPQFIFQYYEEEERQRGNFPDRFSGHQFPNYSSELNVNALLLGDSALYLCASSVGLAAPYEQYFGPGTRLTVT.